Listed here is a single TCR beta chain. The antigen is not known. A far bigger clonotype differs at one base, so this is likely a read error. The CDR3 contains 16 residues. The germline V gene encodes CDR1 LGHNA and CDR2 YSLEER. Trimming cost V 8 bases and J 3 bases, with 19 bases left between them. The entry originates in a study of shared clonotypes between healthy human individuals. Across the study: Donor ages ranged 18 to 49 years: a couple of women, a few men.

The deep-level immunoSEQ assay was used. DNA input for the unsorted PBMC replicate PCRs was roughly 300 ng, 30,000 to 35,000 T cell genomes. The data were produced by immunoSEQ multiplex PCR, yet TCRdb's version contains in-frame clones alone and is incomplete. The data hold some 450,000 clones, with 77% observed a single time. Findings and limits, study-wide: The study drew on few donors, limiting represented genetic and exposure-history diversity.

The clonotype comes from a middle-aged woman in good health. Some clones in this sample may be carry-over from other donors' samples. This chain connects TRBV4-3 to TRBJ2-2; D assignment may be TRBD1 or TRBD2 (5 bases each). Sequences were obtained from PBMCs. DNA of the CDR3: TGCGCCAGCGGCCCACTCCCGGGACCTCACACCGGGGAGCTGTTTTTT. This encodes CASGPLPGPHTGELFF.